A single sample gave rise to the 2 T cell receptor beta chains below, sequenced in a study of tissue T cells after allogeneic stem cell transplantation. Time point given: mouse harvest day 7 after allogeneic transplant. Each mouse received 10^7 T-cell-depleted marrow cells plus 10^6 splenic CD5+ T cells by tail vein. Data came from immunoSEQ multiplex PCR; TCRdb stores just in-frame clones and leaves some out. Among about 11,000 clones listed, about two fifths were seen once. The source material was skin. Receptor source: a female BALB/c mouse given C57BL/6 T cells with graft-versus-host disease after an allogeneic hematopoietic cell transplant.

Turning to this clone: The gene names given are mouse names. The CDR3 extends 1 residue past the end of the read, so its final part is completed from the germline J gene. V is TRBV16 and J is TRBJ2-7; D may correspond to TRBD1 or TRBD2 (6 bases each). This CDR3 region has 13 residues. The germline CDR1 and CDR2 sequences are SGHSA and FRNQAP. V was cut by 2 bases and J by 7 bases, with 12 bases left in between. This chain's CDR3 is CASSLPGAKEQYF. Incomplete CDR3 DNA: TGTGCAAGCAGCTTACCGGGGGCCAAGGAACAGTAC.

Turning to this clone: Genes and germline are mouse. Read coverage stops 1 residue before the CDR3 terminus; the germline J gene supplies the remainder. The V call is TRBV16, the J call TRBJ1-1; no firm D call. This CDR3 contains 13 residues. V shed 0 bases and J shed 1 base, with 3 bases lying between them. In germline, CDR1 is SGHSA, CDR2 FRNQAP. CDR3 in amino acids: CASSLDRNTEVFF. The part of the CDR3 DNA that was read is TGTGCAAGCAGCTTAGATAGAAACACAGAAGTCTTC.